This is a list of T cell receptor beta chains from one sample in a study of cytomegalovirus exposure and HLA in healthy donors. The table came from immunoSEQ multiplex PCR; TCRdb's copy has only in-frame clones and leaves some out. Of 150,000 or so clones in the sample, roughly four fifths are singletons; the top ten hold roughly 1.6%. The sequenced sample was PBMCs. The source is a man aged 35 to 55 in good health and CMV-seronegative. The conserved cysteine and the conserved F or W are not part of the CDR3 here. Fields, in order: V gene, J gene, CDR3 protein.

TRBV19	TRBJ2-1	ASRGLAGYNEQF
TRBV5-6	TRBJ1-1	ASSLARARGLNTEAF
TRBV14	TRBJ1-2	ASSQDLLVMGDSNYGYT
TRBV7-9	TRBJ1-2	ASSPRDRGRDGYT
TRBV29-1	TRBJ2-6	SVAGSLSGANGLT
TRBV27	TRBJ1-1	ASSLWGSMNTEAF
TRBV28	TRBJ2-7	ASSLSPTREAYYEQY
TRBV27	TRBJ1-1	ASSRPGTEAF
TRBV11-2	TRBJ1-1	ASSKTGERNTEAF
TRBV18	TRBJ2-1	ASSRDSSKDEQF
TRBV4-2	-	ASSQGLLAGGPPEQY
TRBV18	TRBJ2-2	ASSPQGATNTGELF
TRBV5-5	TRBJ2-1	ASSFGLAGVRHEQF
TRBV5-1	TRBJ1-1	ASSLTGVNTEAF
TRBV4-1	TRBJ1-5	ASSPDSIGNQPQH
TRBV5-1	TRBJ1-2	ASSPGQSYGYT
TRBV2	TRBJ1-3	ASSEAGTGATWSSGNTIY
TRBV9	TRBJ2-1	ASSVSGTEINNEQF
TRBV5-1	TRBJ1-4	ASSPESGEKLF
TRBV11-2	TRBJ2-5	ASSLGAANQETQY
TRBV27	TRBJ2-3	ASSPHQSPDTQY
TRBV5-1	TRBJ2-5	ASSSDSGWNEETQY
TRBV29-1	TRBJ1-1	SVDQGGTEAF
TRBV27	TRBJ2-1	ASSRLAGAYNEQF
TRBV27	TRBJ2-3	ASSLGLKSSGRVDTQY
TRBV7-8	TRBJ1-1	ASSPSRGGGLEAF
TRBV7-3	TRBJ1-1	ASSLLGAEEAF
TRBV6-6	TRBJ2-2	ASLLAGVRELF
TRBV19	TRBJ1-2	ASSIGPGRPYGYT
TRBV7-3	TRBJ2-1	ASGTGDFNEQF
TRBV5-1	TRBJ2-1	ASSLTAGTHNEQF
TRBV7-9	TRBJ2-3	ASSRDRVGEDTQY
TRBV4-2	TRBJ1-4	ASSQWGTGGEKLF
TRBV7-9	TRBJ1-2	SSSLVIPLDRAKYGYT
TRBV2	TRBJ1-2	ASSAALGTYGYT
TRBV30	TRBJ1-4	AWMEGTNEKLF
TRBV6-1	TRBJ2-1	ASTLTSGSSNEQF
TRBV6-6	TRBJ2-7	ASNSGGAYEQY
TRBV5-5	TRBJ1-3	ASSLEGAESLSGNTIY
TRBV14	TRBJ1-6	ASSQGQGHSPLH
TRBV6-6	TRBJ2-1	ASSYRLDNEQF
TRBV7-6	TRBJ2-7	ASSLKQGDSYEQY
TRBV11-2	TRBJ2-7	ASSTLNRDRGLYEQY
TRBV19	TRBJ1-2	ASSKTGGRYGYT
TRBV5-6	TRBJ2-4	ASSLGDTQNIQY
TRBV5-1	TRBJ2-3	ASSLTPDRGADTQY
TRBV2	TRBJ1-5	ASLRGGNQPQH
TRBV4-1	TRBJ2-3	ASSRGQGRLVDTQY
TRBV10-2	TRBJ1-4	ASSEGQTYEKLF
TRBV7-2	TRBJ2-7	ASSVVGLAGGSYEQY
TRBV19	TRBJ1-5	ASSIDPWRRTGQDSNQPQH
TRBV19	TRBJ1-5	ASSTDIRSRGLNQPQH
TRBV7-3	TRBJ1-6	ASSLTGGSPLH
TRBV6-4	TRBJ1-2	ASRAGLYGYT
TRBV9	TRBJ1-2	ASRTDGYT
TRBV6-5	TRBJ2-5	ASSYGFGETQY